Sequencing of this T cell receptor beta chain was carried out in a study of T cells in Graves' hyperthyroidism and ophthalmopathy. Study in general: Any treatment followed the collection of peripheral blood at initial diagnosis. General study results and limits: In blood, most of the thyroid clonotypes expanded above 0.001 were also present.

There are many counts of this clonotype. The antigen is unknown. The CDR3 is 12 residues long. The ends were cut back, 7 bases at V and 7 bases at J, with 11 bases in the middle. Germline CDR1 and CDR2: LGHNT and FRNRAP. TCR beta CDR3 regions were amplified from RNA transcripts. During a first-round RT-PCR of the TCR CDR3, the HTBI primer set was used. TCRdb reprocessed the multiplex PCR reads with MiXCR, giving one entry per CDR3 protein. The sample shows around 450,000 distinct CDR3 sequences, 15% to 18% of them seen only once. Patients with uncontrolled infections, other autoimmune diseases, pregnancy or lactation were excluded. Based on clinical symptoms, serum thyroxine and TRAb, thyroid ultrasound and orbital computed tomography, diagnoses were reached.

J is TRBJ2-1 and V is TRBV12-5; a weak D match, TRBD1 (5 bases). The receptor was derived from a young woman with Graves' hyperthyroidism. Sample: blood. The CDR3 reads CASDERGNEQFF. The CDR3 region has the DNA TGTGCTAGTGACGAAAGGGGAAATGAGCAGTTCTTC. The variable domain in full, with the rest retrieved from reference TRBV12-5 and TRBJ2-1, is DARVTQTPRHKVTEMGQEVTMRCQPILGHNTVFWYRQTMMQGLELLAYFRNRAPLDDSGMPKDRFSAEMPDATLATLKIQPSEPRDSAVYFCASDERGNEQFFGPGTRLTVL.